Below are 22 T cell receptor beta chains sequenced from a single sample in a study of siplizumab effects on memory and regulatory T cells. Generated by immunoSEQ multiplex PCR, the TCRdb table keeps only in-frame clones and is missing some. The sample consists of about 100,000 clones, roughly 94% of them appearing once. The material sequenced was non-Treg CD4+ T cells sorted from blood. These receptors were obtained from a human donor in good health.

The chain employs TRBV7-2 and TRBJ2-1; perhaps D is TRBD1 or TRBD2 (5 bases each). V lost 5 bases and J 11 bases, leaving 19 bases between the germline ends. Germline CDR1 SGHTA, CDR2 FQGNSA. The CDR3 runs 14 residues. The CDR3 DNA reads as TGTGCCAGCAGCCGGGACCAGGGTTGGAGGAAGCAGTTCTTC. Its protein product is CASSRDQGWRKQFF.

This clone was detected once. The genes are TRBV18 and TRBJ1-4; 8 bases fit TRBD1. This CDR3 comprises 14 residues. Looked up from germline, CDR1 is KGHSH and CDR2 is LQKENI. The junction had 3 bases not matched to a gene; V was cut back by 3 bases and J by 6 bases. CDR3 amino acids: CASSPTGEDEKLFF. CDR3 nucleotide sequence: TGTGCCAGCTCACCGACAGGGGAGGATGAAAAACTGTTTTTT.

The CDR3 nucleotides are TGTGCCTGGTTCCCCGGACAGGGGAGTGAGCAGTTCTTC. Its translation is CAWFPGQGSEQFF. This chain links TRBV30 with TRBJ2-1; TRBD1 matches at 9 bases. V gave up 5 bases and J gave up 9 bases; unmatched junction bases: 8. The V gene's germline CDR1 is GTSNPN and CDR2 SVGIG (reference sequence). This CDR3 is built from 13 residues.

This chain connects TRBV5-4 to TRBJ2-2; a weak D match, TRBD2 (5 bases). This CDR3 has 15 amino acids. Germline CDR1 reads SGHNT; CDR2 reads YYREEE (reference sequence). Trimming stripped 4 bases from V and 5 bases from J, with 15 bases between. The CDR3 nucleotides read TGTGCCAGCAGCCATGGGGTGAGAGGGACCGGGGAGCTGTTTTTT. Protein sequence: CASSHGVRGTGELFF.

This clone showed up just a few times. V usage is TRBV11-3 and J usage is TRBJ1-1; no clear D. The CDR3 runs 13 residues. Per the germline V gene, CDR1 is SGHNT and CDR2 is YENEEA. Trimming removed 5 bases from V and 0 bases from J, with 7 bases in between. CDR3 nucleotides: TGTGCCAGCAGCGGAGTTATGAACACTGAAGCTTTCTTT. Its protein product is CASSGVMNTEAFF.

This chain connects TRBV6-5 to TRBJ2-1; TRBD2 matches 7 bases. Germline-derived CDR1 and CDR2 are MNHEY and SVGAGI. This CDR3 comprises 15 residues. V shed 5 bases, J shed 8 bases, and the junction held 12 bases outside the gene matches. The CDR3 DNA sequence: TGTGCCAGCAGTCGAGGGGCGGGAGAGATCGATGAGCAGTTCTTC. Residues: CASSRGAGEIDEQFF.

The chain joins TRBV7-9 to TRBJ2-3, with D unclear. Trimming removed 5 bases at V and 6 bases at J, with 15 bases between. Germline loops: CDR1 SEHNR, CDR2 FQNEAQ (reference sequence). The CDR3 totals 14 residues. The CDR3, as DNA: TGTGCCAGCAGCCAAGGCACTTCCACGGATACGCAGTATTTT. Its protein product is CASSQGTSTDTQYF.

This clone was recorded once. V and J are TRBV6-6 and TRBJ1-2, with a tentative D call TRBD1 (6 bases). The V gene lost 3 bases and the J gene lost 7 bases, with 15 bases spanning the gap. The CDR3 is made up of 14 amino acids. The germline V gene has CDR1 MNHNY and CDR2 SVGAGI (reference sequence). This CDR3 is CASSYDRLVRGYTF. In DNA form, the CDR3 reads TGTGCCAGCAGTTATGACAGGCTAGTACGTGGCTACACCTTC.

J is TRBJ2-3 and V is TRBV19; TRBD2 might be the D (6 bases). The CDR3 totals 14 residues. Germline assignment: CDR1 LNHDA and CDR2 SQIVND (reference sequence). V was cut by 1 base and J by 6 bases, with 11 bases left in between. This chain's CDR3 is CASSIGGGWDTQYF. The CDR3 nucleotides are TGTGCCAGTAGTATAGGCGGAGGGTGGGATACGCAGTATTTT.

J is TRBJ1-5 and V is TRBV7-8, with D unresolved. Between the trimmed V and J ends, which lost 4 bases and 4 bases, there was a span of 8 bases. CDR1 is SGHVS, CDR2 FQNEAQ, per germline. The CDR3 is 13 amino acids. The CDR3 bases are TGTGCCAGCAGCTCCACCTGGAATCAGCCCCAGCATTTT. Its translation: CASSSTWNQPQHF.

The rearrangement joins TRBV9 to TRBJ1-2; perhaps TRBD1 as D (5 bases). Germline loops: CDR1 SGDLS, CDR2 YYNGEE. The CDR3 has 13 residues. The germline V and J ends were trimmed by 4 bases and 3 bases, with 10 bases remaining between them. CDR3 region: CASSTTGDYGYTF. The CDR3 DNA reads TGTGCCAGCAGCACAACAGGCGACTATGGCTACACCTTC.

This chain uses TRBV27 with TRBJ2-3; no definite D call. CDR3 length: 15 residues. V dropped 3 bases and J dropped 2 bases, with 12 bases sitting between them. Looked up from germline, CDR1 is MNHEY and CDR2 is SMNVEV (reference sequence). This CDR3 reads CASSFRRFLTDTQYF. In nucleotides, the CDR3 is TGTGCCAGCAGTTTCCGGCGGTTCCTCACAGATACGCAGTATTTT.

The V gene is TRBV4-2, the J gene TRBJ2-7; 7 nucleotides line up with TRBD2. V shed 1 base and J 4 bases; nucleotides not matched to a gene: 7. The CDR3 has 15 amino acids. Germline CDR1 LGHNA, CDR2 YNFKEQ. This CDR3 reads CASSQGAGVGYEQYF. Written as DNA, the CDR3 is TGTGCCAGCAGCCAAGGCGCGGGAGTTGGGTACGAGCAGTACTTC.

The chain joins TRBV5-5 to TRBJ1-3, with TRBD1 as a possible D gene (5 bases). The V gene's germline CDR1 is SGHKS and CDR2 YYEKEE (reference sequence). The CDR3 runs to 18 residues. Trimming removed 2 bases from V and 1 base from J, with 19 bases in between. For the CDR3, the DNA is TGTGCCAGCAGCTTACAGGTCGAGTTGAGCTTATCTGGAAACACCATATATTTT. It encodes CASSLQVELSLSGNTIYF.

This clone was counted between two and nine times. The chain joins TRBV18 to TRBJ1-5; D gene unclear. V gave up 4 bases and J gave up 3 bases, with 10 bases separating them. The CDR3 loop spans 14 amino acids. CDR1 is KGHSH, CDR2 LQKENI, per germline. CDR3 region: CASSQDRLNQPQHF. The CDR3 nucleotides read TGTGCCAGCTCACAGGACCGCCTCAATCAGCCCCAGCATTTT. Full variable domain (missing parts from reference TRBV18 and TRBJ1-5): NAGVMQNPRHLVRRRGQEARLRCSPMKGHSHVYWYRQLPEEGLKFMVYLQKENIIDESGMPKERFSAEFPKEGPSILRIQQVVRGDSAAYFCASSQDRLNQPQHFGDGTRLSIL.

J is TRBJ2-3 and V is TRBV5-4, with 9 bases matching TRBD1. J lost 3 bases, V lost 5 bases, and 4 bases had no gene match. The CDR3 consists of 14 residues. Germline V lookup: CDR1 SGHNT, CDR2 YYREEE (reference sequence). The CDR3 loop is CASSRTGETDTQYF. As DNA, the CDR3 is TGTGCCAGCAGTCGGACAGGGGAGACAGATACGCAGTATTTT.

V gene TRBV6-5 combines with J gene TRBJ1-1; tentative D call: TRBD1 (5 bases). Trimming cost V 3 bases and J 6 bases, with 14 bases left between them. This CDR3 is built from 14 residues. Germline-derived CDR1 and CDR2 are MNHEY and SVGAGI. CDR3: CASSYEGRVAEAFF. DNA for the CDR3: TGTGCCAGCAGTTATGAGGGGCGCGTCGCTGAAGCTTTCTTT.

The chain is built from TRBV5-1 and TRBJ2-3, with 9 bases matching TRBD2. Unmatched junction bases numbered 7, after V lost 6 bases and J lost 5 bases. The CDR3 has 14 residues. Germline V gives CDR1 SGHRS, CDR2 YFSETQ. The CDR3 spells CASTSAGGQDTQYF. The DNA for the CDR3 is TGCGCCAGCACCTCAGCGGGAGGTCAAGATACGCAGTATTTT.

This clone was observed a handful of times. J is TRBJ1-2 and V is TRBV9, with D perhaps matching TRBD1 (5 bases). Looked up from germline, CDR1 is SGDLS and CDR2 is YYNGEE. V lost 3 bases, J lost 4 bases, and 10 bases lay in between. This CDR3 has 13 residues. The CDR3 loop is CASSEFDSYGYTF. The CDR3 bases are TGTGCCAGCAGCGAGTTCGACAGCTATGGCTACACCTTC.

The rearrangement uses TRBV27 and TRBJ2-7; D may match TRBD1 or TRBD2 (6 bases each). CDR3 length: 15 amino acids. V lost 6 bases and J 0 bases, leaving 15 bases between the germline ends. Germline-derived CDR1 and CDR2 are MNHEY and SMNVEV (reference sequence). The CDR3 is CASSGTGASSYEQYF. The DNA for the CDR3 is TGTGCCAGCAGCGGGACGGGGGCTAGCTCCTACGAGCAGTACTTC.

This chain uses TRBV5-4 with TRBJ2-7, with 10 nucleotides matching TRBD2. The CDR3 has 20 residues. The J segment lost 7 bases and the V segment lost 4 bases, leaving 26 bases of the junction unmatched. Germline V CDR1 and CDR2: SGHNT, YYREEE (reference sequence). CDR3 loop: CASSHTPRTSGTRRVGEQYF. The CDR3 nucleotides read TGTGCCAGCAGCCACACACCCCGGACTAGCGGAACTAGGCGCGTGGGGGAGCAGTACTTC.

The chain employs TRBV10-2 and TRBJ2-3, with TRBD1 as a possible D gene (6 bases). The CDR3 totals 16 residues. CDR1 is WSHSY, CDR2 SAAADI, per germline. V was cut by 3 bases and J by 3 bases, with 16 bases left in between. The CDR3 region is CASSERGLQGTDTQYF. CDR3 DNA: TGCGCCAGCAGTGAAAGGGGTTTACAGGGAACAGATACGCAGTATTTT.